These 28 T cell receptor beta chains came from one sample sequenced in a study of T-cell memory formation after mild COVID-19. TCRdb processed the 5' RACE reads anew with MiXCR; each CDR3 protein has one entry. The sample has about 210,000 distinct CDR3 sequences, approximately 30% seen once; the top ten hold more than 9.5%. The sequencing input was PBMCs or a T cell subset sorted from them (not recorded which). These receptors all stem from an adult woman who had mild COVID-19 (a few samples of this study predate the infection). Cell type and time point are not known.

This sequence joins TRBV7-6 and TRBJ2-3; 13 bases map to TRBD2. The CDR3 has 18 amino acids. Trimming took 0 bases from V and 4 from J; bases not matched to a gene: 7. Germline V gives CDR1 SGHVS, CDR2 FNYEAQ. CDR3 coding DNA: TGTGCCAGCAGCTTAGCGGACTGGACTAGCGGGAGTGCAGATACGCAGTATTTT. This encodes CASSLADWTSGSADTQYF. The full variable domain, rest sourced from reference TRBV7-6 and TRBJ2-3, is GAGVSQSPRYKVTKRGQDVALRCDPISGHVSLYWYRQALGQGPEFLTYFNYEAQQDKSGLPNDRFSAERPEGSISTLTIQRTEQRDSAMYRCASSLADWTSGSADTQYFGPGTRLTVL.

CDR3 sequence reads: CASSLSPGAEAFF. The DNA for the CDR3 is TGTGCCAGCAGTTTATCCCCGGGGGCTGAAGCTTTCTTT. This chain connects TRBV12-3 or TRBV12-4 to TRBJ1-1, with TRBD1 as a possible D gene (5 bases). This CDR3 has 13 amino acids. Trimming shortened V by 2 bases and J by 6 bases, and 10 bases separated the two germline ends.

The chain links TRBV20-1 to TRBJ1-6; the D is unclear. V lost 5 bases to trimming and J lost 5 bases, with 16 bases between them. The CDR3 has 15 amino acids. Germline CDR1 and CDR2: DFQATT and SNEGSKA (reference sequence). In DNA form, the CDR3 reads TGCAGTGCTTTGGCTGTTGGGGTCAATAATTCACCCCTCCACTTT. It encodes CSALAVGVNNSPLHF.

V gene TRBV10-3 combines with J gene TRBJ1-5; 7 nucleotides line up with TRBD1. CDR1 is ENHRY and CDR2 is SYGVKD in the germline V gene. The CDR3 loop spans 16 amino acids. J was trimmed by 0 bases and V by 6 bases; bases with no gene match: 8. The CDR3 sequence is CAIRWTGVHSNQPQHF. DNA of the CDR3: TGTGCCATCAGGTGGACAGGAGTTCATAGCAATCAGCCCCAGCATTTT.

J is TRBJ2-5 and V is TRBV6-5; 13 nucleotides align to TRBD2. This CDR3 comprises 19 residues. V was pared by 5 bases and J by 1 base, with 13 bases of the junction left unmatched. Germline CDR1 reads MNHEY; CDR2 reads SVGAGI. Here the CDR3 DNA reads TGTGCCAGCAGTACCCAGACTAGCGGGAGGAGGGGTGCCCAAGAGACCCAGTACTTC. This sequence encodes CASSTQTSGRRGAQETQYF.

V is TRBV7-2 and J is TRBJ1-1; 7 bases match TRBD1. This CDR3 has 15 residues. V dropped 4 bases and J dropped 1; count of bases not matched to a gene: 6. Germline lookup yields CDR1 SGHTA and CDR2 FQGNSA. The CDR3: CASSWTGLGNTEAFF. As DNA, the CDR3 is TGTGCCAGCAGCTGGACAGGATTGGGGAACACTGAAGCTTTCTTT.

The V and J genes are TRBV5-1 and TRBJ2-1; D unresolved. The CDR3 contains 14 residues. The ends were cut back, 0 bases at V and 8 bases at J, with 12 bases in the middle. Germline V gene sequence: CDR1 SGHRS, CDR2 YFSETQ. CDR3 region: CASSLAFAEHEQFF. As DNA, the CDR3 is TGCGCCAGCAGCTTGGCCTTTGCGGAGCATGAGCAGTTCTTC.

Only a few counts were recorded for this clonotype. The CDR3, as DNA: TGCGCCAGCAGCTTGGATTCGGGACTAGCGGGAGGGCGGGATGAGCAGTTCTTC. Translated: CASSLDSGLAGGRDEQFF. This chain uses TRBV5-1 with TRBJ2-1; 16 bases fit TRBD2. This CDR3 is 18 amino acids long. In germline, CDR1 is SGHRS, CDR2 YFSETQ. V lost 0 bases to trimming and J lost 8 bases; unmatched junction nucleotides: 8.

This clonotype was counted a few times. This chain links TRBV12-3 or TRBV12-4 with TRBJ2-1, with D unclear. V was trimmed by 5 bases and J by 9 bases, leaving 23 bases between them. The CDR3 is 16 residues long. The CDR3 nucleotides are TGTGCCAGCAGTGCCGCGGCGTCAACCTTGAAGGGTGAGCAGTTCTTC. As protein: CASSAAASTLKGEQFF.

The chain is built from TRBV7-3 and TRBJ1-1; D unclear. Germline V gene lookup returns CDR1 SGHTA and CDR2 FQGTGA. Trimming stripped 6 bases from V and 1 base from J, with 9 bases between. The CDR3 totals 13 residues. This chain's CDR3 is CASRGKGNTEAFF. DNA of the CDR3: TGTGCCAGCAGGGGTAAAGGGAACACTGAAGCTTTCTTT.

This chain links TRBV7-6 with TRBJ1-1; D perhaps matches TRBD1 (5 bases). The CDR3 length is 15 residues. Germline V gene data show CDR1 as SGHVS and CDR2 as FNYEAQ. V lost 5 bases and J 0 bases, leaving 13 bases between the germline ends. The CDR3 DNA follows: TGTGCCAGCAGCGCCCAGCCGGGGGTGAACACTGAAGCTTTCTTT. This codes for CASSAQPGVNTEAFF. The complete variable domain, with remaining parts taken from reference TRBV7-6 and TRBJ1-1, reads GAGVSQSPRYKVTKRGQDVALRCDPISGHVSLYWYRQALGQGPEFLTYFNYEAQQDKSGLPNDRFSAERPEGSISTLTIQRTEQRDSAMYRCASSAQPGVNTEAFFGQGTRLTVV.

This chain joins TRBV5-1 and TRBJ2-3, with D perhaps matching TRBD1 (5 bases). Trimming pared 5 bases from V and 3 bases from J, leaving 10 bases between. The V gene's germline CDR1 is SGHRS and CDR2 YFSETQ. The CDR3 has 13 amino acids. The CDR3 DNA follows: TGCGCCAGCAGACTGACAGTAACAGATACGCAGTATTTT. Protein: CASRLTVTDTQYF. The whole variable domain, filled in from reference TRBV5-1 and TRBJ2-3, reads KAGVTQTPRYLIKTRGQQVTLSCSPISGHRSVSWYQQTPGQGLQFLFEYFSETQRNKGNFPGRFSGRQFSNSRSEMNVSTLELGDSALYLCASRLTVTDTQYFGPGTRLTVL.

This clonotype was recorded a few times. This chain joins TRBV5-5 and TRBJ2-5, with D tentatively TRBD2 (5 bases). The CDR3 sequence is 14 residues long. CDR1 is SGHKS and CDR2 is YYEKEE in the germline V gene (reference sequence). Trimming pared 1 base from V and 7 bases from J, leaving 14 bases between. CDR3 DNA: TGTGCCAGCAGCTTGTATGGTGCAGAGGGGACCCAGTACTTC. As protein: CASSLYGAEGTQYF.

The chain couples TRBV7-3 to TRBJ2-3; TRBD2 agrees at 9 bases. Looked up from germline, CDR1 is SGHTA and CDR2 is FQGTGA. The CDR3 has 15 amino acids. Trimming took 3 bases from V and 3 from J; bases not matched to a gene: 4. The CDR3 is CASSLRGGGTDTQYF. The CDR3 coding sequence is TGTGCCAGCAGCTTGCGCGGGGGGGGGACAGATACGCAGTATTTT.

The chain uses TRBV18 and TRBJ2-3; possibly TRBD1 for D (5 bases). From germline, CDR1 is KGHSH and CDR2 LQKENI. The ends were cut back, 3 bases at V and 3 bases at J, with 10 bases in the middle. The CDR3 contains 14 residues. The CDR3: CASSPTAGTDTQYF. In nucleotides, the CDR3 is TGTGCCAGCTCACCTACGGCAGGGACAGATACGCAGTATTTT.

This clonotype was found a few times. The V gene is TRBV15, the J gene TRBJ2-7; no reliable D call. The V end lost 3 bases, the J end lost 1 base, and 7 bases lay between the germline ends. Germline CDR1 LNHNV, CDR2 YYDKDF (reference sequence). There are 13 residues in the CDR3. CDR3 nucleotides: TGTGCCACCAGCAGGGACCGATCCTACGAGCAGTACTTC. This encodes CATSRDRSYEQYF.

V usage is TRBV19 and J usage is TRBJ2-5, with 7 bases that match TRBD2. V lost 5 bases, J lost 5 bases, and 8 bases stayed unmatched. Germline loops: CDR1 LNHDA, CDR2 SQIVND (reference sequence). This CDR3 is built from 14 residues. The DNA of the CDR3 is TGTGCCAGTAGTCCCCCTTTGGGGGGGGAGACCCAGTACTTC. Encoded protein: CASSPPLGGETQYF. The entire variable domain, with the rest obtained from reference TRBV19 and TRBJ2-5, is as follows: DGGITQSPKYLFRKEGQNVTLSCEQNLNHDAMYWYRQDPGQGLRLIYYSQIVNDFQKGDIAEGYSVSREKKESFPLTVTSAQKNPTAFYLCASSPPLGGETQYFGPGTRLLVL.

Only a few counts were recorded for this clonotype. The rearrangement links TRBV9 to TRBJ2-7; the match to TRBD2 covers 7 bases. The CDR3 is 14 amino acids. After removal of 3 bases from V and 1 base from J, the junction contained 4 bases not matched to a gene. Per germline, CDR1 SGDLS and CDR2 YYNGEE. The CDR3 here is CASSGASGSYEQYF. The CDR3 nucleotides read TGTGCCAGCAGCGGGGCTAGCGGTTCCTACGAGCAGTACTTC.

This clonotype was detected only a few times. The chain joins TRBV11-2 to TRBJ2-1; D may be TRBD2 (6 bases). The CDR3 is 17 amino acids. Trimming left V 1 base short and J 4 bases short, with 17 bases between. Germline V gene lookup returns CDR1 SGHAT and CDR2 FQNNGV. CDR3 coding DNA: TGTGCCAGCAGCTTAGTGGGCGGGAAGGGGTTATACAATGAGCAGTTCTTC. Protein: CASSLVGGKGLYNEQFF.

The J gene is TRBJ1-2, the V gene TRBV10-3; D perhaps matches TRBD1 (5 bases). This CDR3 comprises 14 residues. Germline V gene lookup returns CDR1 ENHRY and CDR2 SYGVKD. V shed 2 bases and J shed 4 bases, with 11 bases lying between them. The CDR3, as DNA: TGTGCCATCAGTGAGATTGAGGGACGCTATGGCTACACCTTC. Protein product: CAISEIEGRYGYTF.

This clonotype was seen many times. In DNA form, the CDR3 reads TGTGCCAGCAGCTTAACGGGAACCGGGGAGCTGTTTTTT. Protein sequence: CASSLTGTGELFF. The chain has TRBV7-3 and TRBJ2-2; D gene uncertain. V gave up 0 bases and J gave up 5 bases, with 4 bases separating them. The CDR3 loop spans 13 amino acids. The germline V gene encodes CDR1 SGHTA and CDR2 FQGTGA.

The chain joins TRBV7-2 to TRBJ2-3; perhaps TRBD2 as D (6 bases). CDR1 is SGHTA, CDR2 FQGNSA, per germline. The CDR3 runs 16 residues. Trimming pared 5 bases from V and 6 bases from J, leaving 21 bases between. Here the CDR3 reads CASSTARDLEADTQYF. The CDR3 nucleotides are TGTGCCAGCAGCACGGCCCGGGACTTGGAGGCGGATACGCAGTATTTT.

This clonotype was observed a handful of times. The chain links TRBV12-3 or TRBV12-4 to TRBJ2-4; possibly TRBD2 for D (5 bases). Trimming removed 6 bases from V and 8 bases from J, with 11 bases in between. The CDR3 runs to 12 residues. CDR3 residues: CASRGQRDIQYF. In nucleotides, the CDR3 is TGTGCCAGCAGGGGCCAGAGGGACATTCAGTACTTC.

CDR3 DNA sequence: TGTGCCAGCAGTTACTCGACCAGCACTGAAGCTTTCTTT. As protein: CASSYSTSTEAFF. V is TRBV6-5 and J is TRBJ1-1; D is unclear. The CDR3 spans 13 residues. V was clipped by 0 bases and J by 4 bases, with 6 bases between them. Germline V gene data show CDR1 as MNHEY and CDR2 as SVGAGI.

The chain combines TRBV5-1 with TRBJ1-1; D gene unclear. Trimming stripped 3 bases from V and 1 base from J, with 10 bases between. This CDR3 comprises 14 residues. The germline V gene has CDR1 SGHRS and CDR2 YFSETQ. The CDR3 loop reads CASSSGSPNTEAFF. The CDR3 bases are TGCGCCAGCAGCTCGGGCAGCCCGAACACTGAAGCTTTCTTT.

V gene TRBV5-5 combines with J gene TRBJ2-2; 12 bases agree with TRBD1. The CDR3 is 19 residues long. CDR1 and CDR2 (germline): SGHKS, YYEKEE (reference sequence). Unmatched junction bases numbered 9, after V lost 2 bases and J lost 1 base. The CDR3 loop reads CASSFRDRGLGGNTGELFF. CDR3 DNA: TGTGCCAGCAGCTTCCGGGACAGGGGGCTCGGTGGGAACACCGGGGAGCTGTTTTTT.

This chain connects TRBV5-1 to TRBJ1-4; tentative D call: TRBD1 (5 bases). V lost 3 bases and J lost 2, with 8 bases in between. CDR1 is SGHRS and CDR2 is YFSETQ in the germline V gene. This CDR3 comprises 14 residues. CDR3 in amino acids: CASSSRETNEKLFF. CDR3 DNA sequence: TGCGCCAGCAGCTCCAGGGAGACTAATGAAAAACTGTTTTTT.

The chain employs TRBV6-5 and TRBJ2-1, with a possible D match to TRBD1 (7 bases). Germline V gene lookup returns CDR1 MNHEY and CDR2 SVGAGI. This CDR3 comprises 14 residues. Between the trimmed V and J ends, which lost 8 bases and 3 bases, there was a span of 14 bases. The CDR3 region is CASVRGANYNEQFF. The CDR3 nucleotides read TGTGCCAGCGTCAGGGGGGCCAACTACAATGAGCAGTTCTTC.